The entry below describes one TCR beta chain. Repertoires were generated with immunoSEQ multiplex PCR, while TCRdb's copy carries only in-frame clones and drops some. Of 150,000 to 200,000 clones in the sample, around three quarters are singletons; the top ten hold 5% to 8.5%. The data are from a study of blood T cell repertoires in COVID-19. Study-level background: Sources were T cells, B-cell-depleted T cells, or PBMCs; the material itself was cDNA or gDNA.

Germline CDR1 reads SNHLY; CDR2 reads FYNNEI. V lost 2 bases, J lost 7 bases, and 15 bases lay in between. CDR3 length: 15 amino acids. Sequences were obtained from peripheral blood. This TCR was sampled from a man aged 65 to 79 with active or convalescent COVID-19. The chain carries TRBV2 and TRBJ2-4; D perhaps matches TRBD2 (6 bases). CDR3 bases: TGTGCCAGCAGTGAATTGAGGTCGGGAGATAACATTCAGTACTTC. This codes for CASSELRSGDNIQYF.